This T cell receptor beta chain stems from a study of beta chain features in type 1 diabetes. Study information: Examination spanned approximately 110 million sorted cells from all samples.

All of the isolated RNA was reverse transcribed, so expressed TCRB transcripts were sequenced. Profiling relied on immunoSEQ multiplex PCR, and the TCRdb table lists in-frame clones only, not all of them. The sample gives approximately 140,000 clones, 7.5% to 9.5% of which show up once; roughly 0.75% is in the top ten. This clone occurred a few times. Antigen unknown. Overall study findings and caveats: It was among patients, rather than healthy donors, that naive, central memory and Treg TCRB repertoires appeared more similar. There was a moderate but significant shortening of TCRB CDR3s in all four CD4+ subsets of Type 1 diabetes patients. For cells with high TCR expression, cDNA sequencing could yield over-representation.

The germline CDR1 and CDR2 sequences are SGHRS and YFSETQ. The V segment lost 4 bases and the J segment 4 bases; nucleotides outside the gene matches: 7. The CDR3 runs to 14 residues. The receptor was derived from a man younger than 45 with type 1 diabetes. The chain uses TRBV5-1 and TRBJ2-5, with 7 nucleotides matching TRBD2. The sample taken for sequencing was central memory CD4+ T cells from blood. This chain's CDR3 is CASSNSGGRETQYF. The CDR3 DNA reads TGCGCCAGCAGCAACTCGGGGGGACGAGAGACCCAGTACTTC.